This TCR beta chain came from a study of shared clonotypes between healthy human individuals. With regard to this clone: Its antigen is as yet unknown.

This CDR3 comprises 14 residues. The germline V gene has CDR1 SGHTS and CDR2 YDEGEE. V lost 3 bases and J lost 5; bases outside the gene matches: 6. Study-wide findings and caveats: It was the non-shared clonotypes that had lower generation probabilities than clonotypes shared by all four donors.

The study ran the assay at deep level. Genomic DNA from each subset was divided evenly over several immunoSEQ plates. Sequencing used immunoSEQ multiplex PCR; TCRdb keeps in-frame clones, though not all of them. The table lists more than 550,000 clones, about 90% of them singletons. This rearrangement joins TRBV5-8 to TRBJ2-7; 9 bases fit TRBD1. Source material: memory CD8+ T cells from PBMCs. Subset meaning: CD45RO+ cells pooled with CCR7-negative TemRA cells. The TCR comes from a man younger than 35 in good health. Some clones in this sample may be carry-over from other donors' samples. The DNA for the CDR3 is TGTGCCAGCAGCTATAGGACAGGGGATCACGAGCAGTACTTC. Translation gives CASSYRTGDHEQYF.